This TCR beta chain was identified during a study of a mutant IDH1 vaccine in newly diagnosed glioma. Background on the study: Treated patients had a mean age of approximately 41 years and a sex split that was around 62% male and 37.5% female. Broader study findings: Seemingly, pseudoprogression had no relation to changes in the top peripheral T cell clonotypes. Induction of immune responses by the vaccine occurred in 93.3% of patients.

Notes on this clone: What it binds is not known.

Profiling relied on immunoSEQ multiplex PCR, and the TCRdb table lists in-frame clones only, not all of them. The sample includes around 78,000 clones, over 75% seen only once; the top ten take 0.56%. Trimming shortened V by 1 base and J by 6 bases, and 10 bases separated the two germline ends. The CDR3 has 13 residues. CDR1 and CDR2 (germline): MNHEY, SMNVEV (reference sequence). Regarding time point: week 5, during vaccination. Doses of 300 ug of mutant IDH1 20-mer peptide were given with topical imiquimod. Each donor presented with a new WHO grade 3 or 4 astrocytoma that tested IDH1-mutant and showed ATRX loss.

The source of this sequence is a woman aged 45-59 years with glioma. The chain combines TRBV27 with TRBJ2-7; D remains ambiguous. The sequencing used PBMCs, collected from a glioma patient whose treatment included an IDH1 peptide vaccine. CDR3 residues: CASSLYGPLEQYF. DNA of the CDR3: TGTGCCAGCAGTTTATACGGACCCCTCGAGCAGTACTTC.